Listed here are 32 T cell receptor beta chains from one sample, sequenced in a study of blood T cell repertoires in COVID-19. Profiled with immunoSEQ multiplex PCR; TCRdb holds only in-frame clones, not every one. The repertoire holds about 64,000 clones, with around 86% as singletons. Sequencing was carried out using peripheral blood. Source of these receptors: a human donor in a cohort sampled during active COVID-19.

J is TRBJ1-1 and V is TRBV18; 12 bases align to TRBD1. There are 13 residues in the CDR3. Trimming removed 0 bases from V and 10 bases from J; junction bases left unmatched: 0. Germline V gives CDR1 KGHSH, CDR2 LQKENI. In DNA form, the CDR3 reads TGTGCCAGCTCACCACCGGGACAGGGGGCAGCTTTCTTT. This sequence encodes CASSPPGQGAAFF.

The rearrangement links TRBV5-5 to TRBJ2-5; TRBD1 matches 8 bases. CDR3 length equals 16 residues. Looked up from germline, CDR1 is SGHKS and CDR2 is YYEKEE (reference sequence). The J segment lost 5 bases and the V segment lost 3 bases, leaving 12 bases of the junction unmatched. The CDR3 here is CASSSWAGGVGETQYF. CDR3 nucleotide sequence: TGTGCCAGCAGCTCCTGGGCAGGGGGCGTTGGGGAGACCCAGTACTTC.

This clone has more than one count but fewer than ten. The rearrangement links TRBV27 to TRBJ1-1; D may be TRBD1 (6 bases). V dropped 6 bases and J dropped 9 bases, with 20 bases sitting between them. Looked up from germline, CDR1 is MNHEY and CDR2 is SMNVEV (reference sequence). This CDR3 contains 14 residues. The DNA for the CDR3 is TGTGCCAGCAGAATAAGGGTAGCGGGGGCCCAAGCTTTCTTT. Residues: CASRIRVAGAQAFF.

The V call is TRBV7-9, the J call TRBJ1-5; 10 bases align to TRBD1. Losses at the gene ends were 1 base for V and 6 bases for J; bases not matched to a gene: 6. The CDR3 consists of 16 residues. The germline V gene has CDR1 SEHNR and CDR2 FQNEAQ (reference sequence). The CDR3 region has the DNA TGTGCCAGCAGCTTAGGGGACAGGGGATCGGTTCAGCCCCAGCATTTT. Translated: CASSLGDRGSVQPQHF. Full variable domain (rest looked up from reference TRBV7-9 and TRBJ1-5): DTGVSQNPRHKITKRGQNVTFRCDPISEHNRLYWYRQTLGQGPEFLTYFQNEAQLEKSRLLSDRFSAERPKGSFSTLEIQRTEQGDSAMYLCASSLGDRGSVQPQHFGDGTRLSIL.

The V gene is TRBV7-2, the J gene TRBJ2-5; maybe TRBD2 (6 bases). This CDR3 has 15 residues. V was cut by 8 bases and J by 4 bases, with 20 bases left in between. Germline assignment: CDR1 SGHTA and CDR2 FQGNSA. The CDR3 DNA sequence: TGTGCCAGCTGTTTAAGGATGCAGGGAGGAGAGACCCAGTACTTC. This sequence encodes CASCLRMQGGETQYF.

The chain uses TRBV18 and TRBJ1-5; D is possibly TRBD1 (6 bases). Trimming stripped 4 bases from V and 3 bases from J, with 10 bases between. This CDR3 has 14 residues. Germline loops: CDR1 KGHSH, CDR2 LQKENI. CDR3 sequence: CASSLTGYNQPQHF. The CDR3 DNA follows: TGTGCCAGCTCACTAACAGGGTACAATCAGCCCCAGCATTTT.

V usage is TRBV3-1 (or the pseudogene TRBV3-2) and J usage is TRBJ1-2; the D gene is possibly TRBD1 (6 bases). V shed 7 bases and J shed 4 bases, with 13 bases lying between them. From germline, CDR1 is LGHDT and CDR2 YNNKEL (reference sequence). This CDR3 region has 13 residues. The chain's CDR3 is CASTPSRGYGYTF. The DNA of the CDR3 is TGTGCCAGCACCCCCTCCAGGGGCTATGGCTACACCTTC.

This clone is a singleton in its sample. The V and J genes are TRBV5-5 and TRBJ2-2; 11 nucleotides line up with TRBD2. Trimming cost V 3 bases and J 6 bases; bases outside gene matches: 7. CDR3 size: 16 residues. From germline, CDR1 is SGHKS and CDR2 YYEKEE (reference sequence). The CDR3 nucleotides are TGTGCCAGCAGCTCGCGTACTAGCGGGGGTTCCGGGGAGCTGTTTTTT. It encodes CASSSRTSGGSGELFF.

The rearrangement links TRBV19 to TRBJ1-2, with D possibly being TRBD1 (5 bases). There are 16 residues in the CDR3. Germline-derived CDR1 and CDR2 are LNHDA and SQIVND (reference sequence). V was trimmed by 5 bases and J by 0 bases, leaving 16 bases between them. The DNA for the CDR3 is TGTGCCAGTAGTCCCCTTACGGGAGGGGCTAACTATGGCTACACCTTC. It specifies CASSPLTGGANYGYTF.

The V and J genes are TRBV5-1 and TRBJ1-3; D might be TRBD1 (5 bases). The germline gives CDR1 SGHRS, CDR2 YFSETQ. Trimming pared 0 bases from V and 4 bases from J, leaving 8 bases between. The CDR3 loop spans 14 amino acids. CDR3: CASSLAGPGNTIYF. CDR3 sequence (DNA): TGCGCCAGCAGCTTGGCAGGGCCCGGAAACACCATATATTTT.

The chain links TRBV11-2 to TRBJ2-3; 9 bases map to TRBD1. Trimming at V came to 1 base and at J to 3 bases, leaving 5 bases not matched to a gene. Per the germline V gene, CDR1 is SGHAT and CDR2 is FQNNGV. The CDR3 is 16 amino acids. The CDR3 region has the DNA TGTGCCAGCAGCTTAGGCGGGACAGGGTTGACAGATACGCAGTATTTT. It yields the protein CASSLGGTGLTDTQYF.

This chain joins TRBV19 and TRBJ2-2; 8 bases map to TRBD1. The V gene end was trimmed by 3 bases and the J gene end by 5 bases; junction bases not matched to a gene: 5. The CDR3 contains 15 residues. The germline V gene encodes CDR1 LNHDA and CDR2 SQIVND (reference sequence). The CDR3 loop is CASSMSGGRTGELFF. CDR3 sequence (DNA): TGTGCCAGTAGTATGTCAGGGGGCCGGACCGGGGAGCTGTTTTTT.

The rearrangement links TRBV3-1 (or the pseudogene TRBV3-2) to TRBJ2-7; TRBD1 aligns across 9 bases. V was pared by 1 base and J by 2 bases, with 0 bases of the junction left unmatched. Per the germline V gene, CDR1 is LGHDT and CDR2 is YNNKEL (reference sequence). The CDR3 sequence is 14 residues long. The CDR3 spells CASSQGTGAYEQYF. The CDR3 coding sequence is TGTGCCAGCAGCCAAGGGACAGGGGCCTACGAGCAGTACTTC.

The V call is TRBV27, the J call TRBJ1-5; tentatively, D is TRBD1 (6 bases). From germline, CDR1 is MNHEY and CDR2 SMNVEV (reference sequence). V gave up 9 bases and J gave up 2 bases, with 11 bases separating them. The CDR3 covers 13 residues. CDR3 region: CASADSRNQPQHF. CDR3 DNA: TGTGCCAGTGCGGACAGCCGCAATCAGCCCCAGCATTTT.

The V gene is TRBV6-5, the J gene TRBJ1-3; no clear D gene. This CDR3 has 14 amino acids. CDR1 and CDR2 (germline): MNHEY, SVGAGI. V was trimmed by 5 bases and J by 0 bases, leaving 8 bases between them. For the CDR3, the DNA is TGTGCCAGCAGTACCAGGTCCTCTGGAAACACCATATATTTT. Translated: CASSTRSSGNTIYF.

The J gene is TRBJ2-4, the V gene TRBV6-1; a possible D gene is TRBD1 (7 bases). This CDR3 contains 17 residues. The germline V gene has CDR1 MNHNS and CDR2 SASEGT. V gave up 1 base and J gave up 9 bases, with 22 bases separating them. CDR3 nucleotides: TGTGCCAGCAGTGAAGGGTTTGGGGGGACAGCCTATAGCATTCAGTACTTC. It specifies CASSEGFGGTAYSIQYF.

As DNA, the CDR3 is TGTGCCAGCAACGACGGGACAACCAGCTCCTACAATGAGCAGTTCTTC. Translating gives CASNDGTTSSYNEQFF. J is TRBJ2-1 and V is TRBV27, with D perhaps matching TRBD1 (6 bases). Trimming stripped 7 bases from V and 0 bases from J, with 16 bases between. The CDR3 spans 16 residues. CDR1 and CDR2 (germline): MNHEY, SMNVEV (reference sequence).

The chain joins TRBV6-5 to TRBJ1-1; maybe TRBD1 (5 bases). Germline CDR1 MNHEY, CDR2 SVGAGI. Trimming took off 0 bases at V and 3 bases at J, with 11 bases between the two ends. The CDR3 consists of 15 residues. The CDR3, as DNA: TGTGCCAGCAGTTACTCTTTTGTCAGGGACACTGAAGCTTTCTTT. It yields the protein CASSYSFVRDTEAFF.

The chain carries TRBV10-3 and TRBJ1-2, with D maybe TRBD1 (5 bases). Germline V CDR1 and CDR2: ENHRY, SYGVKD. CDR3 length: 11 residues. Deletions cut 4 bases from V and 8 bases from J, with 8 bases between. The CDR3 DNA follows: TGTGCCATCAGTGTCGGGGGAGGCTACACCTTC. Encoded protein: CAISVGGGYTF.

The chain recombines TRBV29-1 with TRBJ1-3; 8 bases align to TRBD1. Germline CDR1 and CDR2: SQVTM and ANQGSEA. The CDR3 is 13 residues long. V trimming: 6 bases; J trimming: 2 bases; junction bases outside the gene matches: 3. CDR3 amino acids: CSVAGQAGNTIYF. Here the CDR3 DNA reads TGCAGCGTCGCGGGACAGGCTGGAAACACCATATATTTT.

V and J are TRBV30 and TRBJ2-3; tentative D call: TRBD2 (6 bases). In germline, CDR1 is GTSNPN, CDR2 SVGIG (reference sequence). Trimming took off 5 bases at V and 4 bases at J, with 25 bases between the two ends. This CDR3 is 17 amino acids long. The CDR3 region has the DNA TGTGCCTGGTCTCTCGGGAGACCCCATGGGGTCCCAGATACGCAGTATTTT. It encodes CAWSLGRPHGVPDTQYF.

V is TRBV18 and J is TRBJ2-7, with TRBD2 identical over 9 bases. Germline loops: CDR1 KGHSH, CDR2 LQKENI. With 1 base clipped from V and 9 bases from J, the junction kept 13 bases outside the gene matches. The CDR3 is 16 amino acids. Here the CDR3 DNA reads TGTGCCAGCTCACCACAGACCGGGACTAGCTCATCAGGGCAGTACTTC. Translating gives CASSPQTGTSSSGQYF.

The chain couples TRBV30 to TRBJ1-4, with 7 bases fitting TRBD1. Germline CDR1 reads GTSNPN; CDR2 reads SVGIG (reference sequence). CDR3 length equals 13 residues. Trimming cost V 0 bases and J 8 bases; bases outside gene matches: 3. Here the CDR3 DNA reads TGTGCCTGGAGTGTACAGGGGACCGAAAAACTGTTTTTT. It translates to CAWSVQGTEKLFF. Drawing the rest from reference TRBV30 and TRBJ1-4, the complete variable domain is SQTIHQWPATLVQPVGSPLSLECTVEGTSNPNLYWYRQAAGRGLQLLFYSVGIGQISSEVPQNLSASRPQDRQFILSSKKLLLSDSGFYLCAWSVQGTEKLFFGSGTQLSVL.

The chain is built from TRBV5-1 and TRBJ2-7; tentative D call: TRBD1 (5 bases). The CDR3 extends over 15 amino acids. V lost 0 bases to trimming and J lost 7 bases, with 17 bases between them. From germline, CDR1 is SGHRS and CDR2 YFSETQ. CDR3 coding DNA: TGCGCCAGCAGCTTGGGCCAGGGCGCGCTCATGGAGCAGTACTTC. This sequence encodes CASSLGQGALMEQYF.

This chain joins TRBV15 and TRBJ1-5; 7 positions match TRBD1. Germline trimming cut 1 base from V and 2 bases from J; bases unmatched to any gene: 2. The CDR3 totals 15 residues. Germline assignment: CDR1 LNHNV and CDR2 YYDKDF (reference sequence). The CDR3 region is CATSRGGQGNQPQHF. DNA for the CDR3: TGTGCCACCAGCAGAGGCGGACAGGGCAATCAGCCCCAGCATTTT. The whole variable domain, filled in from reference TRBV15 and TRBJ1-5, reads DAMVIQNPRYQVTQFGKPVTLSCSQTLNHNVMYWYQQKSSQAPKLLFHYYDKDFNNEADTPDNFQSRRPNTSFCFLDIRSPGLGDTAMYLCATSRGGQGNQPQHFGDGTRLSIL.

This clone was seen a handful of times. The rearrangement joins TRBV19 to TRBJ1-1; D might be TRBD1 (5 bases). Germline lookup yields CDR1 LNHDA and CDR2 SQIVND (reference sequence). This CDR3 spans 13 amino acids. The ends were cut back, 7 bases at V and 6 bases at J, with 15 bases in the middle. CDR3 DNA sequence: TGTGCCAGTACCTCAATTGCCAGGGCTGAAGCTTTCTTT. Translated, it gives CASTSIARAEAFF.

The chain is built from TRBV9 and TRBJ1-1; TRBD1 matches 7 bases. Per the germline V gene, CDR1 is SGDLS and CDR2 is YYNGEE. J lost 0 bases, V lost 5 bases, and 7 bases had no gene match. CDR3 length: 15 residues. Here the CDR3 reads CASSPGGRMNTEAFF. In nucleotides, the CDR3 is TGTGCCAGCAGTCCAGGGGGAAGGATGAACACTGAAGCTTTCTTT.

This clone appeared a few times. The rearrangement uses TRBV5-1 and TRBJ2-1, with D possibly being TRBD1 (5 bases). The CDR3 length is 14 residues. Trimming took off 5 bases at V and 7 bases at J, with 16 bases between the two ends. Germline V lookup: CDR1 SGHRS, CDR2 YFSETQ. CDR3 bases: TGCGCCAGCAGTATTCTTCAGGGCGCTAATGAGCAGTTCTTC. Protein: CASSILQGANEQFF.

The rearrangement joins TRBV6-1 to TRBJ2-3; D is perhaps TRBD2 (6 bases). Germline V gene sequence: CDR1 MNHNS, CDR2 SASEGT. The CDR3 has 15 amino acids. Trimming left V 1 base short and J 4 bases short, with 12 bases between. Here the CDR3 DNA reads TGTGCCAGCAGTGAAGGGTTAGCGGTATCAGATACGCAGTATTTT. This sequence encodes CASSEGLAVSDTQYF.

The chain links TRBV12-3 or TRBV12-4 to TRBJ1-1, with a tentative D call TRBD1 (5 bases). This CDR3 contains 13 residues. The V end lost 7 bases, the J end lost 8 bases, and 17 bases lay between the germline ends. The CDR3 sequence: CASTSGTRKEAFF. DNA for the CDR3: TGTGCCAGCACCTCGGGGACTCGGAAGGAAGCTTTCTTT.

The count of this clone is one. V is TRBV7-8 and J is TRBJ2-5; TRBD2 agrees at 7 bases. This CDR3 spans 14 amino acids. The junction had 8 bases not matched to a gene; V was cut back by 1 base and J by 9 bases. Per the germline V gene, CDR1 is SGHVS and CDR2 is FQNEAQ. The CDR3 here is CASSLDGYRGAQYF. CDR3 nucleotide sequence: TGTGCCAGCAGCTTAGATGGGTATCGGGGGGCCCAGTACTTC. The variable domain in full, completed from reference TRBV7-8 and TRBJ2-5, reads GAGVSQSPRYKVAKRGQDVALRCDPISGHVSLFWYQQALGQGPEFLTYFQNEAQLDKSGLPSDRFFAERPEGSVSTLKIQRTQQEDSAVYLCASSLDGYRGAQYFGPGTRLLVL.

The CDR3 is CASSLPTGMNTEAFF. The CDR3 DNA sequence: TGTGCCAGCTCACTACCAACAGGGATGAACACTGAAGCTTTCTTT. This chain connects TRBV18 to TRBJ1-1, with D possibly being TRBD1 (6 bases). The germline V and J ends were trimmed by 4 bases and 0 bases, with 12 bases remaining between them. This CDR3 comprises 15 residues. The germline CDR1 and CDR2 sequences are KGHSH and LQKENI.